This passage covers 30 T cell receptor beta chains from one sample sequenced in a study of blood T cell repertoires in COVID-19. TCRdb keeps only in-frame clones here, not all; method: immunoSEQ multiplex PCR. The profile covers approximately 22,000 clones, with 75% to 95% appearing a single time and around 3.1% taken by the ten largest. The sample consisted of peripheral blood. The receptors were sampled from a woman aged 70-85 years with active COVID-19.

The chain couples TRBV18 to TRBJ2-1, with 7 nucleotides matching TRBD2. Germline lookup yields CDR1 KGHSH and CDR2 LQKENI. The CDR3 covers 19 residues. Losses at the gene ends were 6 bases for V and 4 bases for J; bases not matched to a gene: 21. Here the CDR3 DNA reads TGTGCCAGCTCTCACATGGAGGTCACTAGCGCAAGTTATTACAATGAGCAGTTCTTC. It codes for CASSHMEVTSASYYNEQFF.

The chain carries TRBV27 and TRBJ2-4; 9 bases align to TRBD1. The CDR3 loop spans 14 amino acids. Germline V gene data show CDR1 as MNHEY and CDR2 as SMNVEV (reference sequence). Trimming at V came to 5 bases and at J to 5 bases, leaving 4 bases not matched to a gene. CDR3 nucleotides: TGTGCCAGCAGTGCGTGGACAGGGGAAAACATTCAGTACTTC. The encoded protein is CASSAWTGENIQYF.

The chain couples TRBV2 to TRBJ2-5; 9 nucleotides line up with TRBD2. The length of the CDR3 is 13 residues. Germline loops: CDR1 SNHLY, CDR2 FYNNEI. After removal of 6 bases from V and 5 bases from J, the junction contained 4 bases not matched to a gene. CDR3 sequence: CASRDGLAETQYF. The CDR3 nucleotides are TGTGCCAGCAGGGACGGACTAGCGGAGACCCAGTACTTC. The complete variable domain, with remaining parts taken from reference TRBV2 and TRBJ2-5, reads EPEVTQTPSHQVTQMGQEVILRCVPISNHLYFYWYRQILGQKVEFLVSFYNNEISEKSEIFDDQFSVERPDGSNFTLKIRSTKLEDSAMYFCASRDGLAETQYFGPGTRLLVL.

The chain carries TRBV18 and TRBJ1-5, with 9 bases that match TRBD1. The V gene end was trimmed by 4 bases and the J gene end by 2 bases; junction bases not matched to a gene: 9. CDR1 and CDR2 (germline): KGHSH, LQKENI. The CDR3 sequence is 17 residues long. CDR3 bases: TGTGCCAGCTCACGGAATACAGGGGGCAAGGGCAATCAGCCCCAGCATTTT. It codes for CASSRNTGGKGNQPQHF. Based on the CDR3 plus reference TRBV18 and TRBJ1-5, the full variable domain is NAGVMQNPRHLVRRRGQEARLRCSPMKGHSHVYWYRQLPEEGLKFMVYLQKENIIDESGMPKERFSAEFPKEGPSILRIQQVVRGDSAAYFCASSRNTGGKGNQPQHFGDGTRLSIL.

This CDR3 reads CASSKKNGTGEGQPQHF. CDR3 DNA: TGTGCCAGCAGCAAAAAGAACGGGACAGGGGAGGGACAGCCCCAGCATTTT. This chain uses TRBV21-1 with TRBJ1-5; the table's D call, TRBD1, has no DNA check behind it. TRBV21-1 is shown as a pseudogene. This CDR3 has 17 residues.

V gene TRBV12-3 or TRBV12-4 combines with J gene TRBJ1-2; D not resolved. This CDR3 is built from 12 residues. The V end was cut by 3 bases, the J end by 6 bases, with 8 bases between. CDR3 bases: TGTGCCAGCAGTTTGGTCCGGGATGGCTACACCTTC. This translates into CASSLVRDGYTF.

The chain links TRBV28 to TRBJ2-3; 14 bases align to TRBD2. This CDR3 spans 18 amino acids. J gave up 1 base and V 7 bases, and 10 bases lay outside the gene matches. The germline V gene has CDR1 MDHEN and CDR2 SYDVKM. The chain's CDR3 is CASISQTSGRGGTDTQYF. In nucleotides, the CDR3 is TGTGCCAGCATCTCCCAGACTAGCGGGAGGGGGGGCACAGATACGCAGTATTTT.

This chain connects TRBV18 to TRBJ2-3; D is unclear. Germline-derived CDR1 and CDR2 are KGHSH and LQKENI. V lost 5 bases and J 1 base, leaving 4 bases between the germline ends. The CDR3 runs to 12 residues. As DNA, the CDR3 is TGTGCCAGCTCATCGGGCACAGATACGCAGTATTTT. Translated: CASSSGTDTQYF.

This chain joins TRBV14 and TRBJ2-3; 11 bases fit TRBD2. The ends lost 4 bases at V and 3 bases at J; junction bases unmatched: 6. CDR3 size: 16 residues. The germline CDR1 and CDR2 sequences are SGHDN and FVKESK. This CDR3 reads CASSPLTSGATDTQYF. DNA for the CDR3: TGTGCCAGCAGCCCCTTGACTAGCGGGGCAACAGATACGCAGTATTTT.

The rearrangement links TRBV5-1 to TRBJ2-1, with D possibly matching TRBD1 (5 bases). CDR1 and CDR2 (germline): SGHRS, YFSETQ. V was pared by 1 base and J by 9 bases, with 11 bases between. The CDR3 has 13 residues. CDR3 protein: CASSLPGSSEQFF. Written as DNA, the CDR3 is TGCGCCAGCAGCTTGCCAGGGTCGAGTGAGCAGTTCTTC.

The table lists this clone with a count of one. The genes are TRBV27 and TRBJ1-1; a weak D match, TRBD1 (6 bases). The ends were cut back, 8 bases at V and 3 bases at J, with 13 bases in the middle. Germline loops: CDR1 MNHEY, CDR2 SMNVEV (reference sequence). The CDR3 has 13 residues. CDR3 in DNA: TGTGCCAGCTTCATTAGGGGGTACACTGAAGCTTTCTTT. The encoded protein is CASFIRGYTEAFF.

The V call is TRBV15, the J call TRBJ1-2; TRBD1 matches at 7 bases. The V gene's germline CDR1 is LNHNV and CDR2 YYDKDF (reference sequence). The CDR3 runs to 12 residues. J was trimmed by 7 bases and V by 6 bases; bases with no gene match: 5. In nucleotides, the CDR3 is TGTGCCACCAGAGGACAGGCGGGTGGCTACACCTTC. This translates into CATRGQAGGYTF.

The V call is TRBV28, the J call TRBJ1-4, with TRBD1 identical over 11 bases. Trimming at V came to 5 bases and at J to 5 bases, leaving 4 bases not matched to a gene. CDR1 and CDR2 from the germline V gene are MDHEN and SYDVKM. The CDR3 spans 15 residues. This chain's CDR3 is CASSAWTGGNEKLFF. DNA of the CDR3: TGTGCCAGCAGTGCCTGGACAGGGGGCAATGAAAAACTGTTTTTT.

In regard to this clone: Germline and junction disagree at one end, which may indicate a read error. This specimen includes other DNA sequences encoding the same CDR3. The chain employs TRBV19 and TRBJ2-7; 8 bases agree with TRBD1. This CDR3 spans 14 amino acids. Germline V gives CDR1 LNHDA, CDR2 SQIVND (reference sequence). CDR3 bases: TGTGCCAGTAGCGTAGAAGACAGGGGAAGCGAGCAGTATTTC. Translation: CASSVEDRGSEQYF.

In its sample, this clone was seen a few times. CDR3 nucleotides: TGTGCCAGCAGCACCGGGACAGGTCGACCAAAACTGTTTTTT. This sequence encodes CASSTGTGRPKLFF. The J gene is TRBJ1-4, the V gene TRBV6-5, with 8 bases fitting TRBD1. The CDR3 is made up of 14 amino acids. Trimming removed 6 bases from V and 10 bases from J; junction bases left unmatched: 10. Germline CDR1 reads MNHEY; CDR2 reads SVGAGI.

The chain carries TRBV5-4 and TRBJ1-2; 9 nucleotides line up with TRBD1. The CDR3 sequence is 18 residues long. Germline assignment: CDR1 SGHNT and CDR2 YYREEE (reference sequence). After removal of 3 bases from V and 1 base from J, the junction contained 13 bases not matched to a gene. The CDR3 region has the DNA TGTGCCAGCAGCTCCCCGGGACAGGGTCTCCGGCGTAACTATGGCTACACCTTC. This encodes CASSSPGQGLRRNYGYTF. The whole variable domain, remainder taken from reference TRBV5-4 and TRBJ1-2, is ETGVTQSPTHLIKTRGQQVTLRCSSQSGHNTVSWYQQALGQGPQFIFQYYREEENGRGNFPPRFSGLQFPNYSSELNVNALELDDSALYLCASSSPGQGLRRNYGYTFGSGTRLTVV.

V is TRBV11-2 and J is TRBJ1-3; 9 bases map to TRBD1. The CDR3 loop spans 18 amino acids. CDR1 is SGHAT and CDR2 is FQNNGV in the germline V gene. With 3 bases clipped from V and 2 bases from J, the junction kept 11 bases outside the gene matches. The CDR3 is CASSFRLIGTGPGNTIYF. In nucleotides, the CDR3 is TGTGCCAGCAGCTTTAGGTTAATCGGGACAGGGCCTGGAAACACCATATATTTT.

V and J are TRBV7-6 and TRBJ2-3, with 7 bases fitting TRBD2. Germline V CDR1 and CDR2: SGHVS, FNYEAQ. V lost 8 bases to trimming and J lost 2 bases; unmatched junction nucleotides: 16. CDR3 length: 17 residues. The CDR3 DNA sequence: TGTGCCAGCTCCCCGGGGTCTAGCGGTACATACACAGATACGCAGTATTTT. Translating it yields CASSPGSSGTYTDTQYF. Together with reference TRBV7-6 and TRBJ2-3, the CDR3 gives the full variable domain: GAGVSQSPRYKVTKRGQDVALRCDPISGHVSLYWYRQALGQGPEFLTYFNYEAQQDKSGLPNDRFSAERPEGSISTLTIQRTEQRDSAMYRCASSPGSSGTYTDTQYFGPGTRLTVL.

The chain combines TRBV11-2 with TRBJ1-1; TRBD1 might be the D (6 bases). The germline gives CDR1 SGHAT, CDR2 FQNNGV. The V gene lost 6 bases and the J gene lost 4 bases, with 15 bases spanning the gap. This CDR3 comprises 14 residues. This chain's CDR3 is CASRTGGGGTEAFF. DNA for the CDR3: TGTGCCAGCAGGACGGGGGGAGGGGGCACTGAAGCTTTCTTT.

This clone appeared a few times. The CDR3 region is CASSLDVTSSTDTQYF. CDR3 nucleotide sequence: TGTGCCAGCAGCTTGGACGTAACATCCAGCACAGATACGCAGTATTTT. The chain couples TRBV5-4 to TRBJ2-3; D call uncertain. The CDR3 extends over 16 amino acids. The germline gives CDR1 SGHNT, CDR2 YYREEE (reference sequence). The V gene lost 0 bases and the J gene lost 0 bases, with 11 bases spanning the gap.

V and J are TRBV7-3 and TRBJ2-3; tentative D call: TRBD2 (5 bases). The CDR3 has 13 amino acids. Trimming stripped 1 base from V and 6 bases from J, with 8 bases between. Germline loops: CDR1 SGHTA, CDR2 FQGTGA. CDR3 residues: CASSLREYDTQYF. The CDR3, as DNA: TGTGCCAGCAGCTTAAGGGAGTACGATACGCAGTATTTT.

The chain couples TRBV4-1 to TRBJ1-5, with a weak D call TRBD1 (5 bases). The CDR3 is 16 residues long. V gave up 0 bases and J gave up 4 bases, with 13 bases separating them. The germline CDR1 and CDR2 sequences are MGHRA and YSYEKL. The CDR3 DNA sequence: TGCGCCAGCAGCCAAGATATCACAGGCCGAAATCAGCCCCAGCATTTT. Translating it yields CASSQDITGRNQPQHF.

The V and J genes are TRBV6-5 and TRBJ2-7, with 7 bases lining up with TRBD1. The junction had 2 bases not matched to a gene; V was cut back by 6 bases and J by 0 bases. Germline assignment: CDR1 MNHEY and CDR2 SVGAGI. This CDR3 spans 13 amino acids. Here the CDR3 reads CASRWDSSYEQYF. CDR3 bases: TGTGCCAGCAGATGGGACAGCTCCTACGAGCAGTACTTC.

This chain joins TRBV5-5 and TRBJ2-4; the D is unclear. Looked up from germline, CDR1 is SGHKS and CDR2 is YYEKEE (reference sequence). V dropped 0 bases and J dropped 2 bases, with 6 bases sitting between them. The CDR3 has 14 amino acids. In DNA form, the CDR3 reads TGTGCCAGCAGCTTGGTACAGACCAAAAACATTCAGTACTTC. It encodes CASSLVQTKNIQYF.

The rearrangement links TRBV5-6 to TRBJ1-1, with no clear D. With 4 bases removed from V and 4 bases from J, the gap between germline ends came to 5 bases. Looked up from germline, CDR1 is SGHDT and CDR2 is YYEEEE. The CDR3 is made up of 11 amino acids. CDR3 sequence (DNA): TGTGCCAGCAGCCGTTCCACTGAAGCTTTCTTT. Translating gives CASSRSTEAFF.

The gene calls are TRBV7-9 and TRBJ2-5; 11 bases align to TRBD1. CDR3 size: 16 residues. Trimming at V came to 2 bases and at J to 4 bases, leaving 6 bases not matched to a gene. The germline V gene has CDR1 SEHNR and CDR2 FQNEAQ (reference sequence). This chain's CDR3 is CASSLTGGQGGETQYF. The DNA for the CDR3 is TGTGCCAGCAGCTTAACAGGGGGACAGGGGGGAGAGACCCAGTACTTC.

The chain links TRBV19 to TRBJ1-2; D is possibly TRBD1 (6 bases). The CDR3 totals 13 residues. Germline-derived CDR1 and CDR2 are LNHDA and SQIVND (reference sequence). Trimming removed 4 bases from V and 7 bases from J, with 13 bases in between. CDR3 coding DNA: TGTGCCAGTAGTAGCAGGGGAAGGGTTGGCTACACCTTC. Translated: CASSSRGRVGYTF.

This sequence joins TRBV12-3 or TRBV12-4 and TRBJ1-5, with D hard to call. Trimming took off 5 bases at V and 8 bases at J, with 13 bases between the two ends. The CDR3 is 13 amino acids. CDR3 protein: CASSEGPREPQHF. The CDR3 region has the DNA TGTGCCAGCAGTGAGGGCCCTAGGGAGCCCCAGCATTTT.

The V gene is TRBV27, the J gene TRBJ1-2; no clear D gene. This CDR3 comprises 11 residues. Germline assignment: CDR1 MNHEY and CDR2 SMNVEV (reference sequence). The V end was cut by 8 bases, the J end by 3 bases, with 7 bases between. CDR3: CASGQYYGYTF. CDR3 bases: TGTGCCAGCGGCCAGTACTATGGCTACACCTTC.

The J gene is TRBJ2-2, the V gene TRBV10-3; possibly TRBD1 for D (6 bases). V was clipped by 6 bases and J by 2 bases, with 13 bases between them. The CDR3 has 15 residues. The germline V gene has CDR1 ENHRY and CDR2 SYGVKD. The CDR3 loop is CAISGDTLNTGELFF. For the CDR3, the DNA is TGTGCCATCAGCGGGGACACCCTAAACACCGGGGAGCTGTTTTTT.